The present TCR beta chain was sequenced within a study of T cells after yellow fever vaccination. About this clonotype: The antigen is undetermined.

TCRdb used MiXCR to reprocess the 5' RACE reads, holding one entry per CDR3 protein. The table has approximately 300,000 distinct CDR3 sequences, about 6.6% seen once. Study results and caveats: Contamination of FACS-sorted repertoires by abundant clonotypes from the bulk population could occur.

Trimming removed 7 bases from V and 8 bases from J; junction bases left unmatched: 22. Germline lookup yields CDR1 SNHLY and CDR2 FYNNEI. This CDR3 has 18 residues. This clonotype originated in a man aged 18 to 29 who received the YFV17D yellow fever vaccine. The rearrangement links TRBV2 to TRBJ2-1, with 8 bases aligning to TRBD2. This specimen consisted of PBMCs, obtained about 49 days after the first yellow fever vaccination. Here the CDR3 reads CASNKRGRFHQGRDEQFF. In DNA, the CDR3 is TGTGCCAGCAACAAGCGGGGGCGTTTCCACCAGGGTCGCGATGAGCAGTTCTTC. The variable domain in full, completed from reference TRBV2 and TRBJ2-1, reads EPEVTQTPSHQVTQMGQEVILRCVPISNHLYFYWYRQILGQKVEFLVSFYNNEISEKSEIFDDQFSVERPDGSNFTLKIRSTKLEDSAMYFCASNKRGRFHQGRDEQFFGPGTRLTVL.